The sequence of this T cell receptor beta chain was determined in a study of spatial heterogeneity in lung cancer. CDR1 SQVTM and CDR2 ANQGSEA come from the germline V gene. The CDR3 length is 11 residues. Trimming stripped 6 bases from V and 4 bases from J, with 6 bases between. Indicated time point: blood at routine non-recurrence follow-up after resection. Extraction of whole RNA from tumor, nontumor lung or frozen PBMC preceded unsorted sequencing. TCRdb called the 5' RACE reads again in MiXCR, with one record for every CDR3 protein. This sample has around 110,000 distinct CDR3 sequences; approximately 12% occur once, and the top ten carry approximately 17%.

This specimen consisted of PBMCs, obtained at follow-up. The origin of this receptor is a male donor with early-stage non-small cell lung cancer. The chain uses TRBV29-1 and TRBJ2-2; no reliable D call. The CDR3 loop is CSVGSTGELFF. CDR3 in DNA: TGCAGCGTCGGGTCCACCGGGGAGCTGTTTTTT.